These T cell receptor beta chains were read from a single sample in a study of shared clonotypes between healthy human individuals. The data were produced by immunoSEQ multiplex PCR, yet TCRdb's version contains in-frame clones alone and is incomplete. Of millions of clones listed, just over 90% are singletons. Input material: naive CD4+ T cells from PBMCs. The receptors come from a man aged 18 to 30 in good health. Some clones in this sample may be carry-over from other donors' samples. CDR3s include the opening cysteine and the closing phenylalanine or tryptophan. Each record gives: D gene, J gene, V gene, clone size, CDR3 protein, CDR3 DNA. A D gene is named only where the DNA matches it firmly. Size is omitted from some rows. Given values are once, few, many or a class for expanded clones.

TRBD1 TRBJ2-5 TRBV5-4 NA CASSLQGAGETQYF TGTGCCAGCAGCTTGCAGGGGGCGGGAGAGACCCAGTACTTC
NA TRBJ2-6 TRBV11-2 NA CASSLGGGANVLTF TGTGCCAGCAGCTTAGGAGGTGGGGCCAACGTCCTGACTTTC
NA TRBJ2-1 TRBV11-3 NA CASSRDIYNEQFF TGTGCCAGCAGCCGGGACATCTACAATGAGCAGTTCTTC
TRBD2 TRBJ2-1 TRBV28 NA CASSSLAGASYNEQFF TGTGCCAGCAGTTCACTAGCGGGAGCCTCCTACAATGAGCAGTTCTTC
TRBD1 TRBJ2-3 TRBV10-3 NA CAIRGQGGLTDTQYF TGTGCCATCAGGGGACAGGGCGGTCTGACAGATACGCAGTATTTT
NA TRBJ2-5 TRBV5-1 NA CASSLSTGYQETQYF TGCGCCAGCAGCTTGTCGACAGGATACCAAGAGACCCAGTACTTC
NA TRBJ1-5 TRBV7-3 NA CASSFLSQPQHF TGTGCCAGCAGCTTCTTGTCGCAGCCCCAGCATTTT
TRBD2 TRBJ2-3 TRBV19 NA CASSLRGLAEDTQYF TGTGCCAGTAGTTTACGGGGACTAGCGGAAGATACGCAGTATTTT
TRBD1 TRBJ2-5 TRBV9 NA CASSVRQGARETQYF TGTGCCAGCAGCGTCAGACAGGGGGCGCGAGAGACCCAGTACTTC
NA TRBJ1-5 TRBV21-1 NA CASSRPAGNQPQHF TGTGCCAGCAGCCGTCCGGCAGGGAATCAGCCCCAGCATTTT
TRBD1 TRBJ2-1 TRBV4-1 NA CASSQDALVGTGIYNEQFF TGCGCCAGCAGCCAAGATGCTCTAGTGGGGACAGGGATTTACAATGAGCAGTTCTTC
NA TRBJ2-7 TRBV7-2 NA CASSSNAYEQYF TGTGCCAGCAGCTCCAATGCCTACGAGCAGTACTTC
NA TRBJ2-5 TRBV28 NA CASNGRGEETQYF TGTGCCAGTAATGGCAGGGGCGAGGAGACCCAGTACTTC
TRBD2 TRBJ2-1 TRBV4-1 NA CASSTLAISYNEQFF TGCGCCAGCAGCACACTAGCGATCTCCTACAATGAGCAGTTCTTC
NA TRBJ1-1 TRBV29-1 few CSVRGRMNTEAFF TGCAGCGTACGAGGACGGATGAACACTGAAGCTTTCTTT
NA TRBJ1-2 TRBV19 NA CASSPTGVFGYTF TGTGCCAGTAGCCCTACCGGGGTCTTTGGCTACACCTTC
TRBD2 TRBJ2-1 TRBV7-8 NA CASSLRRTSGSNEQFF TGTGCCAGCAGCCTCAGACGGACTAGCGGGAGCAATGAGCAGTTCTTC
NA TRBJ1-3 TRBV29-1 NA CSVKTGSGNTIYF TGCAGCGTTAAAACGGGATCTGGAAACACCATATATTTT